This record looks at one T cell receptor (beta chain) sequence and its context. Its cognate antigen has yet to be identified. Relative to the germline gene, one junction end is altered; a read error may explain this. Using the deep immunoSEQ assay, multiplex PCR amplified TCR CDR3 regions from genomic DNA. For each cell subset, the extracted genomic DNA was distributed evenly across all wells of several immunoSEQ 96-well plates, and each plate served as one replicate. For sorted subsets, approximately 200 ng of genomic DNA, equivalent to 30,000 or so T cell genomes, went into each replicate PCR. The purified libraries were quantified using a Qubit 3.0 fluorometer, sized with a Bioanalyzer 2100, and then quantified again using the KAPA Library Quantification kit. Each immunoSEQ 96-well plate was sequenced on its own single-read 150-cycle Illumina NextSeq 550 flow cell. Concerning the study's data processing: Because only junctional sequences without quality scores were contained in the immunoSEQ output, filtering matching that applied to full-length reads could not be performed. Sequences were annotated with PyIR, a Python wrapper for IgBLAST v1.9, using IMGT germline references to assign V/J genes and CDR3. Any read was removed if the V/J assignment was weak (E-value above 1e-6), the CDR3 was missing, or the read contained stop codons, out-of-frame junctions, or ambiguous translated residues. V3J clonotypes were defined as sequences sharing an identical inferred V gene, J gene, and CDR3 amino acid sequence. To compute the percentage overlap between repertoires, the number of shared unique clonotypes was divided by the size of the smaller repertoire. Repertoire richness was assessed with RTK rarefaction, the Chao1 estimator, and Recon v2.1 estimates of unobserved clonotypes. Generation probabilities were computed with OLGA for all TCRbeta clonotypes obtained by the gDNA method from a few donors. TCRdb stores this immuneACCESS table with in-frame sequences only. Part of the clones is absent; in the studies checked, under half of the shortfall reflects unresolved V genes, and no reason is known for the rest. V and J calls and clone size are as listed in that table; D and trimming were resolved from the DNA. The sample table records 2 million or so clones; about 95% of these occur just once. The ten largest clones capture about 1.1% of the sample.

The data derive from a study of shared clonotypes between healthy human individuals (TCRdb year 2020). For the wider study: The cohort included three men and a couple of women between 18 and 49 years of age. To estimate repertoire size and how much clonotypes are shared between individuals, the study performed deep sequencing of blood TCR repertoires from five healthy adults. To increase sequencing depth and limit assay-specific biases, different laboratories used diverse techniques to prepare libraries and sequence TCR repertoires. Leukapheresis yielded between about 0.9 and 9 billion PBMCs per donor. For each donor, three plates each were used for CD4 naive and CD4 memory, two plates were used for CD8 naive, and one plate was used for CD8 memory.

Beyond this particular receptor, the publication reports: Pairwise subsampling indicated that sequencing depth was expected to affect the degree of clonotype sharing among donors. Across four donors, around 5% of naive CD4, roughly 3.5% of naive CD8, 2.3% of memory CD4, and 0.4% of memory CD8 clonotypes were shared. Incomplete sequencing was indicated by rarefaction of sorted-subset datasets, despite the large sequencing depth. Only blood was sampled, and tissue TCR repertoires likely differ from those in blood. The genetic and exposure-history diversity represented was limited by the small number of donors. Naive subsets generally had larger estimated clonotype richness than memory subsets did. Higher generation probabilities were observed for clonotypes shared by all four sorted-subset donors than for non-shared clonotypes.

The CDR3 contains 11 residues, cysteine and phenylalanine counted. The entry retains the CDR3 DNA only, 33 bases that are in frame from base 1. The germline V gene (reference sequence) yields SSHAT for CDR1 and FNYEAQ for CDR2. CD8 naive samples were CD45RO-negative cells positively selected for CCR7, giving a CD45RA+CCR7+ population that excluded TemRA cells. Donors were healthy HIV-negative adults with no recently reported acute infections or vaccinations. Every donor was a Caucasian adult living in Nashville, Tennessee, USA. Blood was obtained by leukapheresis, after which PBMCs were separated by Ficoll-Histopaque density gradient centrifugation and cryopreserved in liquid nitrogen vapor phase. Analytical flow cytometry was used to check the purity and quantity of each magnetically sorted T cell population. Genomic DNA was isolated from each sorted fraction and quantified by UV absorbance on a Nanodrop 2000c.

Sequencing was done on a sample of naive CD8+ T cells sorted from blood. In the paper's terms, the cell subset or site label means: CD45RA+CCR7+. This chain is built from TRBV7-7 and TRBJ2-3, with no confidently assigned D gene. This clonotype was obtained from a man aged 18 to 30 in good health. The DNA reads TGTGCTAGCAGCTTAGAAGAGGCGCAGTATTTT. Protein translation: CASSLEEAQYF.